The 4 T cell receptor beta chains given below trace back to one sample, sequenced in a study of cytomegalovirus exposure and HLA in healthy donors. The primer mix had 60 Vbeta and 13 Jbeta primers. Data came from immunoSEQ multiplex PCR; TCRdb stores just in-frame clones and leaves some out. The sample yields around 97,000 clones, around 82% seen once. What was sequenced was PBMCs. These TCRs come from a woman aged 18-30 years in good health and CMV-seropositive.

This clone was observed a handful of times. The chain has TRBV11-2 and TRBJ1-2, with D maybe TRBD1 (5 bases). V dropped 5 bases and J dropped 0 bases, with 13 bases sitting between them. The CDR3 spans 15 residues. CDR1 is SGHAT and CDR2 is FQNNGV in the germline V gene. CDR3 bases: TGTGCCAGCAGCCCCAGGGCAAGAGCTAACTATGGCTACACCTTC. It encodes CASSPRARANYGYTF. Complete variable domain (other parts from reference TRBV11-2 and TRBJ1-2): EAGVAQSPRYKIIEKRQSVAFWCNPISGHATLYWYQQILGQGPKLLIQFQNNGVVDDSQLPKDRFSAERLKGVDSTLKIQPAKLEDSAVYLCASSPRARANYGYTFGSGTRLTVV.

The chain combines TRBV25-1 with TRBJ1-4; 7 positions match TRBD1. V dropped 3 bases and J dropped 8; count of bases not matched to a gene: 6. Germline V lookup: CDR1 MGHDK, CDR2 SYGVNS. This CDR3 is 14 amino acids long. CDR3 DNA: TGTGCCAGCAGTGATACGAGGGGGCGAGAAAAACTGTTTTTT. It translates to CASSDTRGREKLFF.

This chain joins TRBV29-1 and TRBJ2-1; TRBD1 aligns across 11 bases. This CDR3 is built from 16 residues. Germline V gene lookup returns CDR1 SQVTM and CDR2 ANQGSEA. J was trimmed by 7 bases and V by 4 bases; bases with no gene match: 12. The CDR3 region is CSVASGTGGFRNEQFF. In DNA form, the CDR3 reads TGCAGCGTTGCCTCCGGGACAGGGGGTTTTAGGAATGAGCAGTTCTTC.

V usage is TRBV7-6 and J usage is TRBJ2-1; D possibly corresponds to TRBD2 (6 bases). This CDR3 spans 13 amino acids. The V end lost 6 bases, the J end lost 7 bases, and 13 bases lay between the germline ends. CDR1 and CDR2 (germline): SGHVS, FNYEAQ. The CDR3 DNA reads TGTGCCAGCAGTCGACTAGTTCGTAATGAGCAGTTCTTC. It specifies CASSRLVRNEQFF.